This T cell receptor beta chain was sequenced in a study of T cells in tumors after PD-1 blockade. Study background: Treatment was either pembrolizumab 200 mg every 3 weeks or cemiplimab 350 mg every 2 weeks. Broader study findings: Around two fifths of tumor TCR clonotypes were also found in blood.

The CDR3 spans 16 residues. Generated by immunoSEQ multiplex PCR, the TCRdb table keeps only in-frame clones and is missing some. The table shows roughly 35,000 clones, with roughly 76% occurring only once. As to this clone: The antigen is undetermined.

This specimen was PBMCs, taken after anti-PD-1 treatment. V gene TRBV21-1 combines with J gene TRBJ2-3; TRBD1, as called in the table, went unchecked against the DNA. TRBV21-1 is designated a pseudogene. The receptor was derived from a human donor with basal cell carcinoma. The CDR3 DNA reads as TGTGCCAGCATCCCCAAGGTAGACAGGGACACAGATACGCAGTATTTT. It translates to CASIPKVDRDTDTQYF.